This entry lists 9 T cell receptor beta chains sequenced from one sample in a study of T-cell reconstitution after alpha-beta-depleted transplantation in children listed by TCRdb under 2016. Receptor libraries were prepared by PCR. The sample was run on an Illumina HiSeq 2500. Molecular barcoding was employed in the preparation of TCR libraries, with unique molecular identifiers being used to normalize TCRbeta repertoire quantification. TCRdb reran the public reads through fastp at Q25 and MiXCR, keeping productive beta chains. Entries that share a CDR3 protein sequence are merged under the most common genes and DNA. Counted in this sample were around 17,000 distinct CDR3 sequences; around 4.9% of them appeared once. The ten largest make up 6.9% of the sample. The treatment or condition tag for this specimen amounts to: allogeneic hematopoietic cell transplantation with graft depleted of TCRalphabeta T cells and CD19 B cells.

The starting material was PBMCs, obtained before TCRalphabeta/CD19-depleted stem cell transplant. The origin of the receptors is a boy between 5 and 17 years old with acute lymphoblastic leukemia, due to receive a stem cell transplant.

This clonotype appeared many times. This chain links TRBV20-1 with TRBJ2-2, with D perhaps matching TRBD1 (5 bases). Germline CDR1 and CDR2: DFQATT and SNEGSKA (reference sequence). V was shortened by 7 bases and J by 3 bases, with 21 bases between the two germline ends. The CDR3 consists of 16 residues. This chain's CDR3 is CSVLLSGGAYTGELFF. The CDR3 DNA reads as TGCAGTGTTCTCCTGTCAGGTGGGGCCTACACCGGGGAGCTGTTTTTT.

This clonotype was picked up many times. The chain uses TRBV7-6 and TRBJ1-2, with 8 nucleotides matching TRBD1. This CDR3 has 16 amino acids. Germline lookup yields CDR1 SGHVS and CDR2 FNYEAQ. V was pared by 1 base and J by 8 bases, with 12 bases of the junction left unmatched. The CDR3 spells CASSLENMAGGSGYTF. In DNA form, the CDR3 reads TGTGCCAGCAGCTTAGAGAATATGGCAGGGGGCAGCGGCTACACCTTC.

Within the sample, this clonotype is medium-sized. CDR3 sequence reads: CASSPGGNTEAFF. The CDR3 bases are TGTGCCAGCAGTCCCGGGGGGAACACTGAAGCTTTCTTT. The rearrangement uses TRBV28 and TRBJ1-1; D might be TRBD1 (5 bases). This CDR3 has 13 residues. Per the germline V gene, CDR1 is MDHEN and CDR2 is SYDVKM. Trimming left V 5 bases short and J 1 base short, with 8 bases between.

This clonotype was picked up a small number of times. This rearrangement joins TRBV3-1 to TRBJ2-3; D may be TRBD2 (6 bases). V was cut by 1 base and J by 2 bases, with 13 bases left in between. Germline CDR1 is LGHDT and CDR2 is YNNKEL (reference sequence). There are 16 residues in the CDR3. For the CDR3, the DNA is TGTGCCAGCAGCCAAGTAACGGCGGGGCTCACAGATACGCAGTATTTT. It translates to CASSQVTAGLTDTQYF.

This clonotype was counted many times. In DNA, the CDR3 is TGTGCCAGCAGTTTTCGGGGGGACGAGCAGTACTTC. Translating it yields CASSFRGDEQYF. This chain connects TRBV12-3 or TRBV12-4 to TRBJ2-7; 7 bases are shared with TRBD2. The CDR3 runs 12 residues. Unmatched junction bases numbered 1, after V lost 3 bases and J lost 5 bases.

This clonotype was recorded many times. CDR3 DNA: TGTGCCAGCAGTTTGAGCGGAGGGGCTGAAGCTTTCTTT. This gives the protein CASSLSGGAEAFF. The rearrangement links TRBV28 to TRBJ1-1; a weak D match, TRBD1 (5 bases). Germline V lookup: CDR1 MDHEN, CDR2 SYDVKM. The CDR3 is 13 residues long. V lost 3 bases and J 6 bases, leaving 11 bases between the germline ends.

This clonotype has ten or more counts. The genes are TRBV7-9 and TRBJ1-2; 8 bases line up with TRBD1. Germline values: CDR1 SEHNR, CDR2 FQNEAQ (reference sequence). V lost 6 bases, J lost 4 bases, and 7 bases stayed unmatched. This CDR3 is 14 amino acids long. The CDR3 here is CASSRSTGVYGYTF. CDR3 nucleotides: TGTGCCAGCAGTCGCTCGACAGGGGTCTATGGCTACACCTTC.

By frequency in the sample, this clonotype is medium-sized. J is TRBJ2-1 and V is TRBV7-2; TRBD2 matches 10 bases. There are 15 residues in the CDR3. Germline CDR1 and CDR2: SGHTA and FQGNSA. V was clipped by 5 bases and J by 7 bases; unmatched bases: 8. The CDR3 region is CASSRTAGGPNEQFF. CDR3 nucleotides: TGTGCCAGCAGCCGGACAGCGGGGGGGCCGAATGAGCAGTTCTTC.

This clonotype was picked up many times. The chain combines TRBV9 with TRBJ1-5; 8 bases map to TRBD1. The CDR3 contains 13 residues. CDR1 SGDLS and CDR2 YYNGEE come from the germline V gene. Trimming took 3 bases from V and 9 from J; bases not matched to a gene: 5. The CDR3 loop is CASSATGARPQHF. In DNA form, the CDR3 reads TGTGCCAGCAGCGCGACAGGGGCTCGGCCCCAGCATTTT.